This is a list of T cell receptor beta chains from one sample in a study of response to subunit inactivated influenza vaccine. TCRdb re-analysed the RT-PCR reads in MiXCR, keeping a single row per CDR3 protein. The data hold approximately 500,000 distinct CDR3 sequences, with 13% observed a single time. The sequencing used PBMCs from blood, collected more than 35 days after vaccination. All receptors come from a middle-aged man who received an inactivated influenza vaccine. CDR3s include the opening cysteine and the closing phenylalanine or tryptophan. Fields, in order: clone size, CDR3 length, D gene, V gene, J gene, CDR3 protein, CDR3 DNA. A D gene is named only where the DNA matches it firmly. Rows give clone size only sometimes, using once, few, many, or a class for an expanded clone.

size: NA
length: 9
D: NA
V: TRBV29-1
J: TRBJ1-5
CDR3: CSSQADYNF
DNA: TGCAGTAGTCAGGCGGATTATAATTTT

size: NA
length: 16
D: NA
V: TRBV4-3
J: TRBJ2-7
CDR3: CASRLLSFRDTYEQYF
DNA: TGCGCCAGCAGACTTCTAAGCTTCCGGGACACCTACGAGCAGTACTTC

size: NA
length: 13
D: NA
V: TRBV12-3/TRBV12-4
J: TRBJ2-7
CDR3: CASSSSGNYEQYF
DNA: TGTGCCAGCAGTTCGAGTGGCAACTACGAGCAGTACTTC

size: many
length: 12
D: NA
V: TRBV6-2/TRBV6-3
J: TRBJ1-5
CDR3: CASSEGQGSQHF
DNA: TGTGCCAGCAGTGAGGGGCAGGGCTCCCAGCATTTT

size: many
length: 15
D: NA
V: TRBV7-8
J: TRBJ2-3
CDR3: CASSMHYLRTDTQYF
DNA: TGTGCCAGCAGCATGCACTACCTCCGCACAGATACGCAGTATTTT

size: NA
length: 15
D: TRBD1
V: TRBV5-1
J: TRBJ1-1
CDR3: CASTPDRSQSLQAFF
DNA: TGCGCCAGCACGCCGGACAGGAGCCAGTCACTTCAAGCTTTCTTT

size: few
length: 15
D: TRBD1
V: TRBV7-7
J: TRBJ1-4
CDR3: CASSRRTGGKEKLFF
DNA: TGTGCTAGCAGCCGAAGGACAGGGGGAAAGGAAAAACTGTTTTTT

size: NA
length: 18
D: TRBD1
V: TRBV6-2/TRBV6-3
J: TRBJ2-2
CDR3: CASSRTGLGALLTGELFF
DNA: TGTGCCAGCAGCCGGACAGGGCTGGGGGCCTTACTCACCGGGGAGCTGTTTTTT

size: NA
length: 13
D: NA
V: TRBV19
J: TRBJ2-1
CDR3: CASSIDREGEQFF
DNA: TGTGCCAGTAGCATCGACAGGGAGGGTGAGCAGTTCTTC

size: many
length: 14
D: NA
V: TRBV4-3
J: TRBJ2-3
CDR3: CASSQEPQRDTQYF
DNA: TGCGCCAGCAGCCAAGAACCCCAGAGGGATACGCAGTATTTT

size: few
length: 16
D: TRBD2
V: TRBV12-3/TRBV12-4
J: TRBJ2-5
CDR3: CASSPGSGRGQETQYF
DNA: TGTGCCAGCAGCCCAGGGAGCGGGAGGGGGCAAGAGACCCAGTACTTC